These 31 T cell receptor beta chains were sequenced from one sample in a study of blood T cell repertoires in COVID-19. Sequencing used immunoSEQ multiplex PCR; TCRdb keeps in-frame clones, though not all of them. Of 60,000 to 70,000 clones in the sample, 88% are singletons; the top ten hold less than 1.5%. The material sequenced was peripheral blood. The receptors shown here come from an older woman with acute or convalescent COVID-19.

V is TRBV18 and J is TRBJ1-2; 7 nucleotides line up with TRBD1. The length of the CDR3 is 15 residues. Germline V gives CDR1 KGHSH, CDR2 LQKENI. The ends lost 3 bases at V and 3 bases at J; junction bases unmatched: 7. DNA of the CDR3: TGTGCCAGCTCACCGGGGATTACAGGGGACTATGGCTACACCTTC. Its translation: CASSPGITGDYGYTF.

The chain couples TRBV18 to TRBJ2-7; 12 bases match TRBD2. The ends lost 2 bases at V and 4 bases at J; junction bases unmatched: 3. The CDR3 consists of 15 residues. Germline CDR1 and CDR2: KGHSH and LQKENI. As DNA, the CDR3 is TGTGCCAGCTCACCAGAGACTAGCGGGAGTTACGAGCAGTACGTC. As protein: CASSPETSGSYEQYV.

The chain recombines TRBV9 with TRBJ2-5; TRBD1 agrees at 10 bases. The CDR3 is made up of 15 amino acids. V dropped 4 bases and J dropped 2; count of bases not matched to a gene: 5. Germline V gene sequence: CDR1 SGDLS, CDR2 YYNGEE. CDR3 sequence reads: CASSPWDRGQETQYF. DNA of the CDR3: TGTGCCAGCAGCCCATGGGACAGGGGACAAGAGACCCAGTACTTC. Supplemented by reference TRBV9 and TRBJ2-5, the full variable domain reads DSGVTQTPKHLITATGQRVTLRCSPRSGDLSVYWYQQSLDQGLQFLIQYYNGEERAKGNILERFSAQQFPDLHSELNLSSLELGDSALYFCASSPWDRGQETQYFGPGTRLLVL.

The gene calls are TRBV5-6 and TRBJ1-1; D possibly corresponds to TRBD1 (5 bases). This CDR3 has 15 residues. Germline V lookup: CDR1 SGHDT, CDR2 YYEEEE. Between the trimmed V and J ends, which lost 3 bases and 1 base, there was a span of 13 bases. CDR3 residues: CASSSTLTANTEAFF. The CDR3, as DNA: TGTGCCAGCAGCTCAACACTGACAGCGAACACTGAAGCTTTCTTT.

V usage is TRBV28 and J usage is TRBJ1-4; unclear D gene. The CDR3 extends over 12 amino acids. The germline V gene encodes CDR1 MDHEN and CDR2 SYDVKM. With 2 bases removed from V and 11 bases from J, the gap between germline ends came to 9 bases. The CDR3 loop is CASSLGSGKLFF. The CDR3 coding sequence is TGTGCCAGCAGTTTAGGTTCGGGGAAACTGTTTTTT.

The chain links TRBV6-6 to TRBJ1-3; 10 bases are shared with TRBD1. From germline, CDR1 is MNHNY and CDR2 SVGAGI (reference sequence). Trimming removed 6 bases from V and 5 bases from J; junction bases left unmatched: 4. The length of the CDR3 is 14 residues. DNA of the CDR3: TGTGCCAGCAGGTTGGGACAGGGGAGAAACACCATATATTTT. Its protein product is CASRLGQGRNTIYF.

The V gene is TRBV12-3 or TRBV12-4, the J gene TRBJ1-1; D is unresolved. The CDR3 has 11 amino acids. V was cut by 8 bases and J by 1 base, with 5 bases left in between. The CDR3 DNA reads TGTGCCAGCGCTAAGAACACTGAAGCTTTCTTT. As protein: CASAKNTEAFF.

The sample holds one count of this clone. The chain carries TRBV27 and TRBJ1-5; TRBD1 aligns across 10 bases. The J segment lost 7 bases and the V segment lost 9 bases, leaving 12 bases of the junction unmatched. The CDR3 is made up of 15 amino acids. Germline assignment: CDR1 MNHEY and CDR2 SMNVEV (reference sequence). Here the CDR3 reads CASKRDRGPRQPQHF. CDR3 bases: TGTGCCAGTAAGAGGGACAGGGGTCCGCGGCAGCCCCAGCATTTT.

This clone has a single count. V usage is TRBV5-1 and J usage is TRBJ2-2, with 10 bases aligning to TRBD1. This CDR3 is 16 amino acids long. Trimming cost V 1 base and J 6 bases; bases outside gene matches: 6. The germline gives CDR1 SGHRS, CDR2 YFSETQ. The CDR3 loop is CASSLLGQGRAGELFF. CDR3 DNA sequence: TGCGCCAGCAGCTTGCTGGGACAGGGGAGGGCCGGGGAGCTGTTTTTT. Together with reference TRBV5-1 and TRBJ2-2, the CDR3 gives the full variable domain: KAGVTQTPRYLIKTRGQQVTLSCSPISGHRSVSWYQQTPGQGLQFLFEYFSETQRNKGNFPGRFSGRQFSNSRSEMNVSTLELGDSALYLCASSLLGQGRAGELFFGEGSRLTVL.

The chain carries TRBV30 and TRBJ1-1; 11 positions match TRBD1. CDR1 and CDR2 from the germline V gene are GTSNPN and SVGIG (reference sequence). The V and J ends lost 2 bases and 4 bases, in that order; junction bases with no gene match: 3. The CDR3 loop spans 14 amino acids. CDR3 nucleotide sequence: TGTGCCTGGAGTAAGGGGACAGGGGGCACTGAAGCTTTCTTT. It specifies CAWSKGTGGTEAFF.

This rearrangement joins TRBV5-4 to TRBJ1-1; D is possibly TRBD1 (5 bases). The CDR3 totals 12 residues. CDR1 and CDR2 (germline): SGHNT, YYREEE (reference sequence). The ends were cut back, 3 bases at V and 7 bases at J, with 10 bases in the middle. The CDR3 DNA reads TGTGCCAGCAGCTCCCCGGGGGGTGAAGCTTTCTTT. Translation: CASSSPGGEAFF.

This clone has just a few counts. CDR3 sequence (DNA): TGTGCCAGCAGCGGACGGACAGGGGATTGGGAAAAACTGTTTTTT. Translated: CASSGRTGDWEKLFF. J is TRBJ1-4 and V is TRBV7-9; 9 bases agree with TRBD1. Germline CDR1 and CDR2: SEHNR and FQNEAQ (reference sequence). The ends lost 5 bases at V and 8 bases at J; junction bases unmatched: 9. The CDR3 has 15 residues.

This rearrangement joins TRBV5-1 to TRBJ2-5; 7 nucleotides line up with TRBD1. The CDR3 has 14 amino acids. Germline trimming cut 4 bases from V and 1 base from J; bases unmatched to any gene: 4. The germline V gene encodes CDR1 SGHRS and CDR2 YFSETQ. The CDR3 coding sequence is TGCGCCAGCAGCACCGGGACAGTCCAAGAGACCCAGTACTTC. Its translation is CASSTGTVQETQYF.

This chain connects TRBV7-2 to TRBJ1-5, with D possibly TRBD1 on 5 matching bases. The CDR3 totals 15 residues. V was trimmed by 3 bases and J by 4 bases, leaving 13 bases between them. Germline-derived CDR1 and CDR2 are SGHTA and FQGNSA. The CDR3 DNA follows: TGTGCCAGCAGCTTCAGTGTGACAGATAATCAGCCCCAGCATTTT. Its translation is CASSFSVTDNQPQHF.

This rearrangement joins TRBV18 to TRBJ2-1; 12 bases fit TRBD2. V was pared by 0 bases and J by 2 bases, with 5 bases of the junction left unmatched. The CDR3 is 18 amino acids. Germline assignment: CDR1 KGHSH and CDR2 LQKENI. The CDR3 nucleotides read TGTGCCAGCTCACCACCCACTAGCGGGAGGCGCCCCTACAATGAGCAGTTCTTC. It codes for CASSPPTSGRRPYNEQFF.

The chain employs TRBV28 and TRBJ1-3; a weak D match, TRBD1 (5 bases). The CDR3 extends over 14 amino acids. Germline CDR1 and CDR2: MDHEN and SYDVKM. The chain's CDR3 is CASGAGTVGNTIYF. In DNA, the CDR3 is TGTGCGAGCGGGGCGGGGACGGTCGGAAACACCATATATTTT.

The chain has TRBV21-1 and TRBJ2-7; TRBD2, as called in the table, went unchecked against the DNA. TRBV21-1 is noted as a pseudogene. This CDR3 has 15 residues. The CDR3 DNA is TGTGCCAGCAGCGACCATGCGGGGGATACCTACGAGCAGTACGTC. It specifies CASSDHAGDTYEQYV.

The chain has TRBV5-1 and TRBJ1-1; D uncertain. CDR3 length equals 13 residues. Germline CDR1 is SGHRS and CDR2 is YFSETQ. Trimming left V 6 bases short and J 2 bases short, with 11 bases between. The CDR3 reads CASKFRENTEAFF. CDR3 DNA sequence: TGCGCCAGCAAGTTCCGGGAAAACACTGAAGCTTTCTTT.

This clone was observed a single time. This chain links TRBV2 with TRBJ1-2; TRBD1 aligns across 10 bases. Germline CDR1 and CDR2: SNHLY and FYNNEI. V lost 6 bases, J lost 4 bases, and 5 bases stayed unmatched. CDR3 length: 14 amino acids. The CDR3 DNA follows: TGTGCCAGCAGAGAGGGACAGGGGTTCTATGGCTACACCTTC. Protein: CASREGQGFYGYTF.

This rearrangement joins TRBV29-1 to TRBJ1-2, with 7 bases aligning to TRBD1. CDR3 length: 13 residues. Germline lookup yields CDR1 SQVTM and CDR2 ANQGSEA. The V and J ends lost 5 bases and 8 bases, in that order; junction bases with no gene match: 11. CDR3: CSVTDIGTVGYTF. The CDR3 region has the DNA TGCAGCGTTACTGATATTGGGACAGTCGGCTACACCTTC.

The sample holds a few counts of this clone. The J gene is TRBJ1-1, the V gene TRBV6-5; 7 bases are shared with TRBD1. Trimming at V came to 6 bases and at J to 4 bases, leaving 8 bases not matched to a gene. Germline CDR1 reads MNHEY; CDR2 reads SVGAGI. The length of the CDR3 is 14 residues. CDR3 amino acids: CASSLRPGGTEAFF. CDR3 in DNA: TGTGCCAGCAGCCTTCGACCAGGGGGCACTGAAGCTTTCTTT.

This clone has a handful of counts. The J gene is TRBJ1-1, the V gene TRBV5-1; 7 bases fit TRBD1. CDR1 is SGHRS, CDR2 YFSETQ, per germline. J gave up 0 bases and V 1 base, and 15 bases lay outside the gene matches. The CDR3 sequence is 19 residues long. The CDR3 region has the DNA TGCGCCAGCAGCTTGACCCCGGACAGGTCGGGCCTAATGAACACTGAAGCTTTCTTT. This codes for CASSLTPDRSGLMNTEAFF.

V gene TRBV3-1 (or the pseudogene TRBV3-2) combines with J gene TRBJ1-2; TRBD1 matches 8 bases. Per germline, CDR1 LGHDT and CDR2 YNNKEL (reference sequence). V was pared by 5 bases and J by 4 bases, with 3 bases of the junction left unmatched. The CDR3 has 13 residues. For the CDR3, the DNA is TGTGCCAGCAGCGACACAGGGGGCTATGGCTACACCTTC. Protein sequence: CASSDTGGYGYTF.

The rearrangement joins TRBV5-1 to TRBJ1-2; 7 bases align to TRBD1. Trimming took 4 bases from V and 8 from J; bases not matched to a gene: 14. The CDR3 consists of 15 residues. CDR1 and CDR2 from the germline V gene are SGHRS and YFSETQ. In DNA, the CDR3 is TGCGCCAGCAGCGGGTCAGGGGGTCCTCTGGACGGCTACACCTTC. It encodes CASSGSGGPLDGYTF. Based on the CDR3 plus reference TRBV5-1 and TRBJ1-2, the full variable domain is KAGVTQTPRYLIKTRGQQVTLSCSPISGHRSVSWYQQTPGQGLQFLFEYFSETQRNKGNFPGRFSGRQFSNSRSEMNVSTLELGDSALYLCASSGSGGPLDGYTFGSGTRLTVV.

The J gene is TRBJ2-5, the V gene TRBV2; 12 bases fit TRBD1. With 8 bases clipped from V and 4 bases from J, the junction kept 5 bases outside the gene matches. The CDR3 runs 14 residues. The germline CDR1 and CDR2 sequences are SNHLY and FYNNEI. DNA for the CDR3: TGTGCCAGCTATGGGGACAGGGGGCGAGAGACCCAGTACTTC. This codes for CASYGDRGRETQYF.

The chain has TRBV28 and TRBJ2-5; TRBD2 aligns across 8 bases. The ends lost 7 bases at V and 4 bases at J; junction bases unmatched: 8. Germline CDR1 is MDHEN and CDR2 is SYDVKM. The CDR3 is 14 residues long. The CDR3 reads CASNSRLARETQYF. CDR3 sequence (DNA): TGTGCCAGCAACAGTCGACTAGCGCGAGAGACCCAGTACTTC.

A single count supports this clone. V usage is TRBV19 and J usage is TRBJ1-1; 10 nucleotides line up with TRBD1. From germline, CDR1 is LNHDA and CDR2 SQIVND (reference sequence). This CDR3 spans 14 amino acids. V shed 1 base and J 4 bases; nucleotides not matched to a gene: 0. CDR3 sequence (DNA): TGTGCCAGTAGTATAGGGACAGGGGGCACTGAAGCTTTCTTT. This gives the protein CASSIGTGGTEAFF.

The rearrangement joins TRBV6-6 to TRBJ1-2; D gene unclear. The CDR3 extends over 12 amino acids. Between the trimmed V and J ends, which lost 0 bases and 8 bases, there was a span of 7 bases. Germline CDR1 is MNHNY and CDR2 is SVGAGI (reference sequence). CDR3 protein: CASSYSTGGYTF. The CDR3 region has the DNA TGTGCCAGCAGTTACTCGACTGGAGGCTACACCTTC.

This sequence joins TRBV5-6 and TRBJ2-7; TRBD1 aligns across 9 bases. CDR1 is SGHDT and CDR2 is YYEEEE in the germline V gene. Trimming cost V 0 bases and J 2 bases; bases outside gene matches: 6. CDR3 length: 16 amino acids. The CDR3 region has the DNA TGTGCCAGCAGCTTGGAGGGGAGACAGGGGGCCTACGAGCAGTACGTC. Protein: CASSLEGRQGAYEQYV.

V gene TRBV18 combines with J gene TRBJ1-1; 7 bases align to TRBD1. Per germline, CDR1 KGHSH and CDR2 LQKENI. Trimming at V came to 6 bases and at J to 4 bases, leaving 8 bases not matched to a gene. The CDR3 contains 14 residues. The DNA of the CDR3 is TGTGCCAGCTCTCAAAACAGGGACAGCACTGAAGCTTTCTTT. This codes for CASSQNRDSTEAFF.

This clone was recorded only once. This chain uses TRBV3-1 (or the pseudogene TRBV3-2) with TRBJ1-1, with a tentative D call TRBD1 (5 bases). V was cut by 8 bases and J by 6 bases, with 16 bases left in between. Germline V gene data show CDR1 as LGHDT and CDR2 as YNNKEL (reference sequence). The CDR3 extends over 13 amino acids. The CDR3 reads CASLGGGGSEAFF. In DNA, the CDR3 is TGTGCCAGCCTGGGGGGGGGAGGTTCTGAAGCTTTCTTT.